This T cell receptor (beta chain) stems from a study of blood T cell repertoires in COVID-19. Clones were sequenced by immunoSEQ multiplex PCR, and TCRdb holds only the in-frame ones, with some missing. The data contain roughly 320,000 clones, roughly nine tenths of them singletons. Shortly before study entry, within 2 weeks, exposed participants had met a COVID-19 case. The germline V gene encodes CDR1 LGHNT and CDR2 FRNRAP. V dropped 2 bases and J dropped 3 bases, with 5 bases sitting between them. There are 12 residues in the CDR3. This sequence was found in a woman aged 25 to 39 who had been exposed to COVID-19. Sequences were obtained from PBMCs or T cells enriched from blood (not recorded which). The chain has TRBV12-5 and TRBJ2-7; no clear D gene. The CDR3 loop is CASGLSYYEQYF. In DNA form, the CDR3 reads TGTGCTAGTGGTTTGTCGTACTACGAGCAGTACTTC.